Listed below are T cell receptor beta chains from one sample, sequenced in a study of OX40 agonist ivuxolimab in advanced cancers. Libraries were prepared by immunoSEQ multiplex PCR; TCRdb keeps only in-frame clonotypes and omits some of them. The sample lists almost 70,000 clones; 90% were seen once. Sequenced here: CD4+ or CD8+ T cells sorted from blood, sampled in a trial of the OX40 agonist ivuxolimab. The source is an adult with an advanced solid tumor such as melanoma, head and neck, liver or kidney cancer. The CDR3 runs from the conserved cysteine through the conserved F or W. Clone sizes are given selectively: once, few, many, or a class where the clone is expanded.

clone_size	v_call	j_call	cdr3_aa
.	TRBV28	TRBJ1-1	CASSRGTEMNTEAFF
few	TRBV19	TRBJ2-5	CASSIKETQYF
.	TRBV5-1	TRBJ2-2	CASSWGLAGVAGELFF
.	TRBV19	TRBJ1-5	CASSSRTDSNQPQHF
.	TRBV19	TRBJ2-1	CASSATGNTEQFF
.	TRBV5-4	TRBJ2-1	CASSSPGRGDEQFF
.	TRBV15	TRBJ2-5	CATSRGQAGETQYF
.	TRBV29-1	TRBJ2-6	CSVFPGSGANVLTF
.	TRBV2	TRBJ2-1	CASGKIREGNEQFF
once	TRBV28	TRBJ1-2	CASSLRQGGGGYTF
.	TRBV7-3	TRBJ2-2	CASSPASGRGTGELFF
.	TRBV18	TRBJ2-2	CASSPGRGEGTNTGELFF
few	TRBV18	TRBJ1-5	CASSPLRQGGQPQHF
.	TRBV28	TRBJ2-3	CASSRIAGVTDTQYF
.	TRBV5-4	TRBJ2-7	CASRVQGTPYEQYF
.	TRBV11-3	TRBJ2-7	CASSDRVGSYEQYF
once	TRBV5-1	TRBJ2-1	CASSLAGSPDEQFF
medium-sized	TRBV5-6	TRBJ1-5	CASSLRNQPQHF
.	TRBV6-1	TRBJ1-1	CASRGGTGITEAFF
few	TRBV19	TRBJ2-7	CASSIRGGSTAYEQYF
.	TRBV6-6	TRBJ1-1	CASRPGQGKGNTEAFF
.	TRBV5-6	TRBJ2-5	CASSLGLAGQETQYF
.	TRBV6-1	TRBJ2-5	CASSRQETQYF
.	TRBV7-2	TRBJ1-1	CAGMTGRSTEAFF
.	TRBV5-1	TRBJ2-1	CASSLNLPSYNEQFF
few	TRBV21-1	TRBJ1-2	CARGGGLYGYTF
.	TRBV27	TRBJ2-1	CASSFPDTLTQFF
.	TRBV5-1	TRBJ1-3	CASSLVGFGNTIYF
.	TRBV5-1	TRBJ1-1	CASSLTDSTTEAFF
.	TRBV5-4	TRBJ2-3	CASSPDRVGTDTQYF
.	TRBV9	TRBJ1-1	CASSFRTGVNTEAFF
once	TRBV6-5	TRBJ2-1	CASSYAKEQFF
.	TRBV9	TRBJ2-1	CASSGETSGWTYNEQFF
few	TRBV7-3	TRBJ2-2	CASSLGGGTGELFF
.	TRBV2	TRBJ1-6	CASSTDSTGALHF
.	TRBV9	TRBJ2-5	CASSVGGHLYQETQYF